Included here is one T cell receptor (beta chain) sequence, with context. Its antigen remains unidentified. The donors were members of the validation cohort, which comprised about 120 subjects and was separate from the first cohort of several hundred subjects. V gave up 2 bases and J gave up 2 bases, with 9 bases separating them. Germline lookup yields CDR1 MNHEY and CDR2 SVGAGI. This CDR3 has 15 amino acids. This record comes from a study of cytomegalovirus exposure and HLA in healthy donors. Looking at the study overall: The roughly 120 validation repertoires used the same platform as the 650 to 800 first-cohort repertoires, a later analysis reported. Points from the study as a whole: Reportedly, diagnosis of cytomegalovirus status by the classifier showed high specificity and sensitivity. In vitro, a few CMV-associated chains proved specific for CMV antigens.

Some clones are missing from TCRdb's copy, which holds only in-frame ones; the method was immunoSEQ multiplex PCR. The sample gives 200,000 to 250,000 clones, 75% to 90% of which show up once; around 15% is in the top ten. The sequencing sample was made of PBMCs. The origin of this receptor is a woman aged 25-40 years in good health and CMV-seropositive. The chain carries TRBV6-5 and TRBJ2-2; D gene uncertain. The CDR3 sequence: CASSYDSPNTGELFF. The CDR3 DNA follows: TGTGCCAGCAGTTACGATTCCCCAAACACCGGGGAGCTGTTTTTT.